Listed below are T cell receptor beta chains from one sample, sequenced in a study of molecular identifiers for immune sequencing clone quantification. TCRdb called the PCR reads again in MiXCR, with one record for every CDR3 protein. The table includes some 580,000 distinct CDR3 sequences, roughly 27% detected once. The sequencing sample was made of naive CD8+ T cells from blood, with Jurkat cell RNA spiked in. These receptors originate from a human donor in good health. Some libraries in this study had Jurkat cell RNA spiked in. Both conserved end residues are part of each CDR3. Fields, in order: D gene, J gene, V gene, clone size, CDR3 DNA, CDR3 protein. A D gene is named only where the DNA matches it firmly. Rows give clone size only sometimes, using once, few, many, or a class for an expanded clone.

-	TRBJ1-5	TRBV27	few	TGTGCCAGCAGTTTATCCGGCCGACAGTTCAATCAGCCCCAGCATTTT	CASSLSGRQFNQPQHF
-	TRBJ2-7	TRBV19	few	TGTGCCAGTAGCACAGGTAAACCCTACGAGCAGTACTTC	CASSTGKPYEQYF
-	TRBJ2-5	TRBV4-3	many	TGCGCCAGCAGCCCAACCACCGGGACCCGAAGCCAAGAGACCCAGTACTTC	CASSPTTGTRSQETQYF
TRBD1	TRBJ2-7	TRBV4-3	few	TGCGCCAGCAGCCAGTACAGGGGGCATTACGAGCAGTACTTC	CASSQYRGHYEQYF
-	TRBJ2-3	TRBV6-5	-	TGTGCCAGCAGTTACTCGGGTCGGCAGGGAACGGATACGCAGTATTTT	CASSYSGRQGTDTQYF
-	TRBJ2-1	TRBV4-1	few	TGCGCCAGCAGCCAGGTCTCGCGCGGCAATGAGCAGTTCTTC	CASSQVSRGNEQFF
TRBD2	TRBJ2-5	TRBV19	once	TGTGCCAGTAGTGCACCTCCGGGACTACAAGAGACCCAGTACTTC	CASSAPPGLQETQYF
TRBD1	TRBJ1-1	TRBV20-1	many	TGCAGTGCTAGAGAGACCTACAGGGGCGGATGGACTGAAGCTTTCTTT	CSARETYRGGWTEAFF
-	TRBJ2-7	TRBV7-9	many	TGTGCCAGCAGCCCCCCTGTGAGCTCCTACGAGCAGTACTTC	CASSPPVSSYEQYF
TRBD1	TRBJ2-7	TRBV4-3	many	TGCGCCAGCAGCCTCGGGACAGGCTACGAGCAGTACTTC	CASSLGTGYEQYF
-	TRBJ2-7	TRBV6-5	many	TGTGCCAGCAGTCCCCAGGGGAACGAGCAGTACTTC	CASSPQGNEQYF
-	TRBJ2-3	TRBV5-4	many	TGTGCCAGCAGCGAAGGCGTGAATACGCAGTATTTT	CASSEGVNTQYF
-	TRBJ2-2	TRBV4-2	many	TGTGCCAGCAGCCTTGGAGCAGGAGTTGACACCGGGGAGCTGTTTTTT	CASSLGAGVDTGELFF
-	TRBJ1-1	TRBV11-2	-	TGTGCCAGCAGCCTCACGGTCCAGGCTGGAGCTTTCTTT	CASSLTVQAGAFF